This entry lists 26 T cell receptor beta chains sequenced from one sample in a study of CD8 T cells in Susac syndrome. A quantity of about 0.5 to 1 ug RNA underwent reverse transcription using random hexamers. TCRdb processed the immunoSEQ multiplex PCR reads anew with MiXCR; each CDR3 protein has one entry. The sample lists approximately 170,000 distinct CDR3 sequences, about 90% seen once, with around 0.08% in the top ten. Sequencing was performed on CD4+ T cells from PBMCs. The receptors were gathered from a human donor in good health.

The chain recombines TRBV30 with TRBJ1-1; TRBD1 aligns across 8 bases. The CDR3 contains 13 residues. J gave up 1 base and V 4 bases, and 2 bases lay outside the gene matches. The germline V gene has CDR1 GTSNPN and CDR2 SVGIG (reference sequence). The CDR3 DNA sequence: TGTGCCTGGACGACAGGGGCGAACACTGAAGCTTTCTTT. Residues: CAWTTGANTEAFF.

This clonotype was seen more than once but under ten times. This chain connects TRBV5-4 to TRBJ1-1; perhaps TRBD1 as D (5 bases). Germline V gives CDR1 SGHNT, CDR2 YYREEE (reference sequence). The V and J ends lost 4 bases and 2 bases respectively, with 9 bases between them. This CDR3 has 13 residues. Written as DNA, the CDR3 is TGTGCCAGCAGCAATACAGGAAACACTGAAGCTTTCTTT. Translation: CASSNTGNTEAFF.

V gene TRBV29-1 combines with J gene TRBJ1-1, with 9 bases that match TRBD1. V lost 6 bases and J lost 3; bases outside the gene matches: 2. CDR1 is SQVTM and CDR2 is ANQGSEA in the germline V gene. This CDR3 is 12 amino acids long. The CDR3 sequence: CSVRQGDTEAFF. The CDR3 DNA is TGCAGCGTGAGACAGGGGGACACTGAAGCTTTCTTT.

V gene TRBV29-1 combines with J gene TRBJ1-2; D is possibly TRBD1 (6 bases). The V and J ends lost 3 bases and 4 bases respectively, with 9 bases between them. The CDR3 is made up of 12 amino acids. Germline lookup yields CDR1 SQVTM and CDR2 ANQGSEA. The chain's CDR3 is CSVEEGVYGYTF. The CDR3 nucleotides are TGCAGCGTTGAGGAGGGGGTCTATGGCTACACCTTC.

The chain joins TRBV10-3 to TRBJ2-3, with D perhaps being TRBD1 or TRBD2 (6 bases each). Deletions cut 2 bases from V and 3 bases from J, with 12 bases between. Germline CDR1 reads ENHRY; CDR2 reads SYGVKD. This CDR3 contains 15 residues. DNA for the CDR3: TGTGCCATCAGTGAGATAGGGGGGAGAACAGATACGCAGTATTTT. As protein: CAISEIGGRTDTQYF.

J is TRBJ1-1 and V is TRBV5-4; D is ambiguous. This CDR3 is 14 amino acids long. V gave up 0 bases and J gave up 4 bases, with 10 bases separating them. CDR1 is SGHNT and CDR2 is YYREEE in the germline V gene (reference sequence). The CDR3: CASSLGSDGTEAFF. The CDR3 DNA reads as TGTGCCAGCAGCTTGGGGTCAGACGGCACTGAAGCTTTCTTT.

The CDR3 spells CASSPRNARAIYEQYF. CDR3 nucleotides: TGTGCCAGCTCACCAAGAAACGCCAGGGCAATCTACGAGCAGTACTTC. The chain links TRBV18 to TRBJ2-7, with a tentative D call TRBD1 (5 bases). Trimming took 2 bases from V and 3 from J, leaving 17 bases between them. The CDR3 totals 16 residues. CDR1 KGHSH and CDR2 LQKENI come from the germline V gene.

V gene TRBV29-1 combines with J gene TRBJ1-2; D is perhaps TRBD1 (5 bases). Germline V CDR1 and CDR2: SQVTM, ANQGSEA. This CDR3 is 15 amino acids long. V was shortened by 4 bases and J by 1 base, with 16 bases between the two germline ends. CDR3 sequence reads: CSVGGIRSDNYGYTF. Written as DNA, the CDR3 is TGCAGCGTTGGGGGGATCCGATCAGATAACTATGGCTACACCTTC.

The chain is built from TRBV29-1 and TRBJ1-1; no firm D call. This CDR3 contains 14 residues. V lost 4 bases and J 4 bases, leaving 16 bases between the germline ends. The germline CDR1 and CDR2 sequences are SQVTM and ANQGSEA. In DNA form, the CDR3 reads TGCAGCGTTGCCTCGTCGGGGAGCGGCACTGAAGCTTTCTTT. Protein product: CSVASSGSGTEAFF.

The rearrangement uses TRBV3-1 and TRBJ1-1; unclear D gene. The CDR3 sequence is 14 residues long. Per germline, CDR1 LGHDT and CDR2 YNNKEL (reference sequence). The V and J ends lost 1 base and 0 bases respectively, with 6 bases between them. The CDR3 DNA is TGTGCCAGCAGCCAAGGGCCCGTGAACACTGAAGCTTTCTTT. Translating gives CASSQGPVNTEAFF.

The CDR3 region is CASSPGGGGREQYF. In DNA, the CDR3 is TGTGCCAGCTCACCCGGCGGAGGGGGGCGCGAGCAGTACTTC. The chain joins TRBV18 to TRBJ2-7, with D tentatively TRBD1 or TRBD2 (6 bases each). Trimming removed 3 bases from V and 6 bases from J, with 15 bases in between. Germline lookup yields CDR1 KGHSH and CDR2 LQKENI. The CDR3 runs 14 residues.

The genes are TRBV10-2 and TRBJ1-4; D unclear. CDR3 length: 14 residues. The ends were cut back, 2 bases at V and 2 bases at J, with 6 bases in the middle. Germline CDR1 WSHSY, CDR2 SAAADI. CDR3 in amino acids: CASSESGTNEKLFF. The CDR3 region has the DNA TGCGCCAGCAGTGAGAGTGGCACTAATGAAAAACTGTTTTTT.

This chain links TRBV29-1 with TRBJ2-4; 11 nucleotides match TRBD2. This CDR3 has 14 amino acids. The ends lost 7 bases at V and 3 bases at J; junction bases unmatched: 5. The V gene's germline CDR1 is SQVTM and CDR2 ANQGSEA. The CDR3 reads CSATSGGGKNIQYF. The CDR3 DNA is TGCAGCGCTACTAGCGGGGGCGGCAAAAACATTCAGTACTTC.

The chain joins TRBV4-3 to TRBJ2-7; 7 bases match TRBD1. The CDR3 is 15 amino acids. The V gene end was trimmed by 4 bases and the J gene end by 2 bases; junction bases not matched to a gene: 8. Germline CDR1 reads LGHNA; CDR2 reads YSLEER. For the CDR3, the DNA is TGCGCCAGCAGCCGCCAGGGGGTCCCTACCTACGAGCAGTACTTC. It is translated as CASSRQGVPTYEQYF.

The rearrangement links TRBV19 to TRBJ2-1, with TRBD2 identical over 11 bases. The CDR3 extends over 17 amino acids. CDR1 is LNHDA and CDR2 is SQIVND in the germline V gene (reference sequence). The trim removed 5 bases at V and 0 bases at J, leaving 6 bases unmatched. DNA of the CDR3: TGTGCCAGTAGTGGACTAGCGGGTGTGAGCTCCTACAATGAGCAGTTCTTC. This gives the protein CASSGLAGVSSYNEQFF.

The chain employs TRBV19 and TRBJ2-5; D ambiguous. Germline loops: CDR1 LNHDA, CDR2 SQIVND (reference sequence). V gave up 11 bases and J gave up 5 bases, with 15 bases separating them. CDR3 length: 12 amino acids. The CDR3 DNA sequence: TGTGCCGGATTCGCCGTAATGGAGACCCAGTACTTC. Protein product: CAGFAVMETQYF.

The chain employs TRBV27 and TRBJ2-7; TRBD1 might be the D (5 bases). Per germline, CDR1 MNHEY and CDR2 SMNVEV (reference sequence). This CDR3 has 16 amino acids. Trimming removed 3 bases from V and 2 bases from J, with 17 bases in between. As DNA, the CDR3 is TGTGCCAGCAGTTTGGTGGGGCATCGGGTGCCCTACGAGCAGTACTTC. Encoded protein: CASSLVGHRVPYEQYF.

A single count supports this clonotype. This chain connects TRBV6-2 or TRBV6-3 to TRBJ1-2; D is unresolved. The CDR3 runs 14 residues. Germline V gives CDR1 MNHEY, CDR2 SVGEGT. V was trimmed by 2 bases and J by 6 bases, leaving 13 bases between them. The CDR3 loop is CASSYHPMINGYTF. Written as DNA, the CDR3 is TGTGCCAGCAGTTACCATCCAATGATAAATGGCTACACCTTC.

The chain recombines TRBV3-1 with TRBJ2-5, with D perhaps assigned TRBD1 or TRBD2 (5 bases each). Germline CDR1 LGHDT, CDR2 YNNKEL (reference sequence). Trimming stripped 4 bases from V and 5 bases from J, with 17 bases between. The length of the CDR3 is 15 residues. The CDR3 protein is CASSPGTSWGETQYF. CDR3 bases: TGTGCCAGCAGCCCTGGGACCAGCTGGGGGGAGACCCAGTACTTC.

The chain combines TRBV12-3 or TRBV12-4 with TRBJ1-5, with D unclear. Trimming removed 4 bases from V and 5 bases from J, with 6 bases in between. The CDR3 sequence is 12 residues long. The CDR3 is CASSYEDQPQHF. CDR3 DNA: TGTGCCAGCAGTTACGAGGATCAGCCCCAGCATTTT.

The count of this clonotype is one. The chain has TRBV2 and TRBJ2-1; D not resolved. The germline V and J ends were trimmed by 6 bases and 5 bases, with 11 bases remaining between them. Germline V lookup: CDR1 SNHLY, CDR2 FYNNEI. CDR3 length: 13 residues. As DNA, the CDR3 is TGTGCCAGCAGGTTGGATTGGGACAATGAGCAGTTCTTC. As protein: CASRLDWDNEQFF.

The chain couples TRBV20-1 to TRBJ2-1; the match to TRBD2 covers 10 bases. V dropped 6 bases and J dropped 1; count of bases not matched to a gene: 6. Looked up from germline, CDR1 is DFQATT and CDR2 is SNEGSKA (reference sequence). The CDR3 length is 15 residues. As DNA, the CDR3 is TGCAGTGCCAGACCTAGCGGGGGTTCCTACAATGAGCAGTTCTTC. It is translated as CSARPSGGSYNEQFF.

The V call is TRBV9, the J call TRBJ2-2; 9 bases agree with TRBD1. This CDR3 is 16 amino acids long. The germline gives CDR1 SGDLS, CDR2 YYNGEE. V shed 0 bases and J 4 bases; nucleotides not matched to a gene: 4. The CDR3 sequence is CASSVAGQGGTGELFF. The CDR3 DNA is TGTGCCAGCAGCGTAGCGGGACAGGGAGGCACCGGGGAGCTGTTTTTT.

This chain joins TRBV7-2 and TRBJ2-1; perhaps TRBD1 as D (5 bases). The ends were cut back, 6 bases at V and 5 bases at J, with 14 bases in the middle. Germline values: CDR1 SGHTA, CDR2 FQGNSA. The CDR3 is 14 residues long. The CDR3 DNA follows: TGTGCCAGCAGTCAACACGACAGTGACAATGAGCAGTTCTTC. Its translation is CASSQHDSDNEQFF.

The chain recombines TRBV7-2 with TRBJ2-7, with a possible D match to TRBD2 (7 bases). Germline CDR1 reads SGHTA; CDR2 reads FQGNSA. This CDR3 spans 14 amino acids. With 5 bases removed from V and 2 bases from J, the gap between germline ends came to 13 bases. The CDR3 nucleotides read TGTGCCAGCAGCAGGGGGGGCAGCACCTACGAGCAGTACTTC. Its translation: CASSRGGSTYEQYF.

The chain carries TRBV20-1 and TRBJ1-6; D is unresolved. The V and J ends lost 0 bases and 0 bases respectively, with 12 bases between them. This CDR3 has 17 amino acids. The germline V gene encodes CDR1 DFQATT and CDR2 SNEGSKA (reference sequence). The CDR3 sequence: CSARDLGRSSYNSPLHF. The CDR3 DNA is TGCAGTGCTAGAGATTTAGGGAGAAGCTCCTATAATTCACCCCTCCACTTT.